The entry that follows covers one T cell receptor (beta chain) sequence. The junction had 5 bases not matched to a gene; V was cut back by 3 bases and J by 0 bases. The CDR3 spans 16 residues. Per the germline V gene, CDR1 is SGHRS and CDR2 is YFSETQ. The data originate from a study of blood T cell repertoires in COVID-19. Original methodology: Amplification of reference gene primers was used by the study to estimate nucleated cell counts. Assay: immunoSEQ multiplex PCR; the TCRdb copy retains only in-frame clones and omits some. The DNA was the basis for D and trimming; V, J and clone size are from that table. The sample holds about 200,000 clones, around nine tenths seen once.

The chain couples TRBV5-1 to TRBJ2-2, with 7 bases that match TRBD1. What was sequenced was peripheral blood. This TCR derives from a man in his sixties who had recovered from COVID-19. The CDR3 DNA reads as TGCGCCAGCAGCTCCCGGACAGGTTCGAACACCGGGGAGCTGTTTTTT. Translated: CASSSRTGSNTGELFF.